The next 4 T cell receptor beta chains were all read from a single sample in a study of blood T cells in healthy people across ages (dated by TCRdb to between 2015 and 2016). Libraries were prepared through 5' RACE. TCRdb shows the sequencer as Illumina HiSeq 2500. A second PCR of about 6 to 11 cycles was run with a J-beta primer mix and a sample-barcoded 5' primer. The public reads were reprocessed in TCRdb via fastp at Q25 and MiXCR, keeping in-frame beta chains. Every distinct CDR3 protein forms one entry, paired with its most common genes and DNA. This sample lists approximately 820,000 distinct CDR3 sequences; roughly 44% were detected once. The ten largest account for under 20% of the sample. Sequencing was carried out using blood. The receptors originated from a man aged 55 to 70 in good health.

The CDR3 bases are TGTGCCAGCAGTTCGACTAGCGGGGGCCCTGAGACCCAGTACTTC. As protein: CASSSTSGGPETQYF. The chain has TRBV6-2 or TRBV6-3 and TRBJ2-5; TRBD2 aligns across 12 bases. Germline-derived CDR1 and CDR2 are MNHEY and SVGEGT. Trimming at V came to 4 bases and at J to 5 bases, leaving 5 bases not matched to a gene. The CDR3 is made up of 15 amino acids.

The rearrangement uses TRBV6-5 and TRBJ1-6; TRBD1 agrees at 7 bases. V shed 6 bases, J shed 10 bases, and the junction held 9 bases outside the gene matches. Germline CDR1 and CDR2: MNHEY and SVGAGI. This CDR3 region has 14 residues. The CDR3 nucleotides read TGTGCCAGCAGAACTGACAGGGTTCGGTCACCCCTCCACTTT. As protein: CASRTDRVRSPLHF.

As for this clonotype: One end of the junction does not line up with germline, which may come from a read error. The chain uses TRBV6-5 and TRBJ1-4, with 9 bases fitting TRBD1. The germline CDR1 and CDR2 sequences are MNHEY and SVGAGI. The CDR3 has 13 residues. The CDR3, as DNA: TGTGCCAGCGGTTACAGGGGGCCCGAAAAACTGTTTTTT. It encodes CASGYRGPEKLFF.

The rearrangement links TRBV20-1 to TRBJ2-1; D is ambiguous. Per germline, CDR1 DFQATT and CDR2 SNEGSKA (reference sequence). V lost 6 bases and J lost 10, with 19 bases in between. CDR3 length: 13 residues. CDR3 region: CSAISGLPWEQFF. The CDR3 nucleotides read TGCAGTGCGATCTCCGGGCTCCCCTGGGAGCAGTTCTTC.